Following are 20 T cell receptor beta chains from one sample sequenced in a study of tumor-infiltrating lymphocytes in localized non-small cell lung cancer. Sequenced by immunoSEQ multiplex PCR; TCRdb stores in-frame clones only, minus some. The sample lists roughly 11,000 clones, around 84% occurring once. Sequenced: lung tumor tissue. These receptors all come from a human donor with non-small cell lung cancer.

The chain couples TRBV7-2 to TRBJ1-6; the D gene is possibly TRBD1 (6 bases). Trimming left V 3 bases short and J 9 bases short, with 9 bases between. The CDR3 spans 13 residues. Germline loops: CDR1 SGHTA, CDR2 FQGNSA. The chain's CDR3 is CASSLDRFSPLHF. CDR3 bases: TGTGCCAGCAGCTTGGACAGATTTTCACCCCTCCACTTT.

The CDR3 DNA follows: TGTGCCAGCAGTTATAATGAGCAGTTCTTC. Amino acid sequence: CASSYNEQFF. The rearrangement links TRBV6-6 to TRBJ2-1; no definite D call. The CDR3 extends over 10 amino acids. The V end was cut by 3 bases, the J end by 7 bases, with 1 base between. The germline V gene encodes CDR1 MNHNY and CDR2 SVGAGI (reference sequence).

This clone was detected once. The rearrangement joins TRBV5-4 to TRBJ2-2, with TRBD1 as a possible D gene (6 bases). Germline CDR1 SGHNT, CDR2 YYREEE (reference sequence). Deletions cut 4 bases from V and 4 bases from J, with 14 bases between. The CDR3 has 15 amino acids. The CDR3 here is CASSRDGGGTGELFF. The CDR3 coding sequence is TGTGCCAGCAGCAGGGATGGGGGCGGCACCGGGGAGCTGTTTTTT.

The genes are TRBV7-9 and TRBJ2-1, with unresolved D. Germline values: CDR1 SEHNR, CDR2 FQNEAQ (reference sequence). V was cut by 1 base and J by 8 bases, with 18 bases left in between. This CDR3 has 16 residues. CDR3 bases: TGTGCCAGCAGCTTAGGGTTGGCGGTGGTGAGCGATGAGCAGTTCTTC. It is translated as CASSLGLAVVSDEQFF. The variable domain in full, completed from reference TRBV7-9 and TRBJ2-1, reads DTGVSQNPRHKITKRGQNVTFRCDPISEHNRLYWYRQTLGQGPEFLTYFQNEAQLEKSRLLSDRFSAERPKGSFSTLEIQRTEQGDSAMYLCASSLGLAVVSDEQFFGPGTRLTVL.

The chain employs TRBV6-1 and TRBJ2-1, with a possible D match to TRBD1 (5 bases). The V end was cut by 7 bases, the J end by 2 bases, with 15 bases between. The CDR3 length is 15 residues. The germline CDR1 and CDR2 sequences are MNHNS and SASEGT. CDR3 bases: TGTGCCAGCATCCGAATGGTGGGGCCCTACAATGAGCAGTTCTTC. Its protein product is CASIRMVGPYNEQFF.

This clone was counted once. The rearrangement uses TRBV5-1 and TRBJ2-1; TRBD1 matches at 10 bases. Germline trimming cut 0 bases from V and 6 bases from J; bases unmatched to any gene: 15. Germline V gene sequence: CDR1 SGHRS, CDR2 YFSETQ. The CDR3 has 19 residues. The CDR3 here is CASSLASIPGQGSPNEQFF. The CDR3 DNA is TGCGCCAGCAGCTTGGCCTCAATTCCGGGACAGGGGTCCCCCAATGAGCAGTTCTTC.

This chain links TRBV29-1 with TRBJ2-3; no clear D gene. The V gene lost 5 bases and the J gene lost 1 base, with 7 bases spanning the gap. Germline values: CDR1 SQVTM, CDR2 ANQGSEA. This CDR3 has 12 amino acids. Here the CDR3 reads CSVISRTDTQYF. DNA for the CDR3: TGCAGCGTTATATCACGCACAGATACGCAGTATTTT.

The V gene is TRBV28, the J gene TRBJ1-1; a weak D match, TRBD1 (5 bases). Trimming cost V 6 bases and J 3 bases, with 17 bases left between them. The CDR3 has 15 amino acids. Per germline, CDR1 MDHEN and CDR2 SYDVKM. CDR3 in amino acids: CASRQNDRGDTEAFF. CDR3 bases: TGTGCCAGCAGACAAAACGATCGGGGCGACACTGAAGCTTTCTTT.

The rearrangement links TRBV7-2 to TRBJ2-3, with TRBD1 identical over 12 bases. CDR3 length: 14 amino acids. Germline loops: CDR1 SGHTA, CDR2 FQGNSA. V shed 5 bases, J shed 4 bases, and the junction held 1 base outside the gene matches. CDR3 loop: CASSRDRGPDTQYF. DNA for the CDR3: TGTGCCAGCAGCCGGGACAGGGGGCCAGATACGCAGTATTTT.

The chain links TRBV30 to TRBJ2-1; D is ambiguous. V was clipped by 2 bases and J by 4 bases, with 9 bases between them. The CDR3 sequence is 13 residues long. The germline V gene encodes CDR1 GTSNPN and CDR2 SVGIG (reference sequence). This chain's CDR3 is CAWSRNGYNEQFF. The CDR3 DNA is TGTGCCTGGAGTCGAAACGGGTACAATGAGCAGTTCTTC. Supplemented by reference TRBV30 and TRBJ2-1, the full variable domain reads SQTIHQWPATLVQPVGSPLSLECTVEGTSNPNLYWYRQAAGRGLQLLFYSVGIGQISSEVPQNLSASRPQDRQFILSSKKLLLSDSGFYLCAWSRNGYNEQFFGPGTRLTVL.

The chain combines TRBV10-1 with TRBJ1-2, with no clear D. The CDR3 has 15 residues. Trimming left V 0 bases short and J 3 bases short, with 11 bases between. Germline V gene sequence: CDR1 WNHNN, CDR2 SYGVQD (reference sequence). CDR3 nucleotide sequence: TGCGCCAGCAGTGAGTCTGAGGGTATCGACTATGGCTACACCTTC. Translation: CASSESEGIDYGYTF.

This clone was detected only once. The chain combines TRBV6-6 with TRBJ2-7, with TRBD1 matching over 9 bases. The trim removed 6 bases at V and 2 bases at J, leaving 8 bases unmatched. CDR1 is MNHNY, CDR2 SVGAGI, per germline (reference sequence). CDR3 length: 15 residues. CDR3 DNA sequence: TGTGCCAGCAGGGAGACAGGGGGATGGACCTACGAGCAGTACTTC. This sequence encodes CASRETGGWTYEQYF.

V and J are TRBV18 and TRBJ2-2; D may be TRBD2 (6 bases). This CDR3 has 18 residues. Per the germline V gene, CDR1 is KGHSH and CDR2 is LQKENI. The germline V and J ends were trimmed by 3 bases and 2 bases, with 19 bases remaining between them. The CDR3 sequence: CASSPRRLGAGNTGELFF. The CDR3 DNA reads TGTGCCAGCTCACCCCGCCGACTGGGCGCGGGAAACACCGGGGAGCTGTTTTTT.

The rearrangement uses TRBV19 and TRBJ1-2, with D perhaps TRBD1 (6 bases). Germline V gene sequence: CDR1 LNHDA, CDR2 SQIVND (reference sequence). The V gene lost 6 bases and the J gene lost 2 bases, with 25 bases spanning the gap. The CDR3 runs 18 residues. CDR3 protein: CASRDSGRIGQRNYGYTF. The CDR3 region has the DNA TGTGCCAGTAGGGACAGTGGGCGCATAGGCCAAAGGAACTATGGCTACACCTTC.

The chain links TRBV5-5 to TRBJ1-1; TRBD1 matches at 10 bases. The CDR3 is made up of 16 amino acids. From germline, CDR1 is SGHKS and CDR2 YYEKEE (reference sequence). V was clipped by 0 bases and J by 3 bases; unmatched bases: 5. CDR3 coding DNA: TGTGCCAGCAGCTTGGGGCGCGGGACAGGGGACACTGAAGCTTTCTTT. Its translation is CASSLGRGTGDTEAFF. Filled out from reference TRBV5-5 and TRBJ1-1, the complete variable domain reads DAGVTQSPTHLIKTRGQQVTLRCSPISGHKSVSWYQQVLGQGPQFIFQYYEKEERGRGNFPDRFSARQFPNYSSELNVNALLLGDSALYLCASSLGRGTGDTEAFFGQGTRLTVV.

As regards this clone: The same CDR3 also results from other DNA sequences found in this sample. V and J are TRBV14 and TRBJ1-3; the D is unclear. CDR3 length: 17 residues. Trimming stripped 4 bases from V and 4 bases from J, with 20 bases between. The germline CDR1 and CDR2 sequences are SGHDN and FVKESK. The CDR3: CASSPPAGMFSGNTIYF. For the CDR3, the DNA is TGTGCCAGCAGCCCTCCTGCGGGGATGTTCTCCGGAAACACCATATATTTT. Full variable domain (missing parts from reference TRBV14 and TRBJ1-3): EAGVTQFPSHSVIEKGQTVTLRCDPISGHDNLYWYRRVMGKEIKFLLHFVKESKQDESGMPNNRFLAERTGGTYSTLKVQPAELEDSGVYFCASSPPAGMFSGNTIYFGEGSWLTVV.

The chain couples TRBV19 to TRBJ2-7; no firm D call. The CDR3 contains 16 residues. From germline, CDR1 is LNHDA and CDR2 SQIVND (reference sequence). The ends were cut back, 4 bases at V and 4 bases at J, with 20 bases in the middle. Here the CDR3 DNA reads TGTGCCAGTAGTAAGGCACAGCAGGTGAGGCTTTACGAGCAGTACTTC. Its translation is CASSKAQQVRLYEQYF.

The J gene is TRBJ1-1, the V gene TRBV5-4; D remains ambiguous. Trimming took 1 base from V and 0 from J, leaving 7 bases between them. This CDR3 contains 14 residues. CDR1 SGHNT and CDR2 YYREEE come from the germline V gene (reference sequence). The CDR3 sequence is CASSLSGVNTEAFF. The CDR3 DNA reads TGTGCCAGCAGCTTGTCGGGAGTGAACACTGAAGCTTTCTTT.

V usage is TRBV5-1 and J usage is TRBJ1-5; perhaps TRBD1 as D (5 bases). The germline V gene has CDR1 SGHRS and CDR2 YFSETQ. Trimming removed 1 base from V and 5 bases from J, with 13 bases in between. The CDR3 contains 15 residues. The CDR3 DNA reads as TGCGCCAGCAGCTTGTGGCAGGGCCGGGATCAGCCCCAGCATTTT. It encodes CASSLWQGRDQPQHF.

This clone occurred once. V usage is TRBV7-3 and J usage is TRBJ2-3, with TRBD2 identical over 11 bases. CDR1 is SGHTA, CDR2 FQGTGA, per germline. J gave up 4 bases and V 5 bases, and 5 bases lay outside the gene matches. This CDR3 spans 15 amino acids. The CDR3 sequence is CASSPLAGDADTQYF. In nucleotides, the CDR3 is TGTGCCAGCAGCCCACTAGCGGGAGACGCAGATACGCAGTATTTT.